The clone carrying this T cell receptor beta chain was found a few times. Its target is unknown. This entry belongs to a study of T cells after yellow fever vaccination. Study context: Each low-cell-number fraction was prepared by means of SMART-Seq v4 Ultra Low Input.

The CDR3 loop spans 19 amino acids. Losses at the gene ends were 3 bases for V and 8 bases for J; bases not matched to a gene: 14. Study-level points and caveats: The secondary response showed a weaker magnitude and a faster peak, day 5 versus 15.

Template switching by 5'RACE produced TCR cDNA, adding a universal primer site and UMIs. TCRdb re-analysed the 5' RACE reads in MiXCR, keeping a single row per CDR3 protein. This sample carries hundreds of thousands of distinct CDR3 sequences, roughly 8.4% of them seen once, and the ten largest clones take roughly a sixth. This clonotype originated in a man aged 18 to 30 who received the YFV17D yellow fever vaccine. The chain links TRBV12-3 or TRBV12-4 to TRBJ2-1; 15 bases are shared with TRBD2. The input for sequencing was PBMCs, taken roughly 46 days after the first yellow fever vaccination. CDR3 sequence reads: CASSFELQPGLAGGYEQFF. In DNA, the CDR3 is TGTGCCAGCAGTTTTGAACTCCAACCGGGACTAGCGGGGGGCTATGAGCAGTTCTTC.